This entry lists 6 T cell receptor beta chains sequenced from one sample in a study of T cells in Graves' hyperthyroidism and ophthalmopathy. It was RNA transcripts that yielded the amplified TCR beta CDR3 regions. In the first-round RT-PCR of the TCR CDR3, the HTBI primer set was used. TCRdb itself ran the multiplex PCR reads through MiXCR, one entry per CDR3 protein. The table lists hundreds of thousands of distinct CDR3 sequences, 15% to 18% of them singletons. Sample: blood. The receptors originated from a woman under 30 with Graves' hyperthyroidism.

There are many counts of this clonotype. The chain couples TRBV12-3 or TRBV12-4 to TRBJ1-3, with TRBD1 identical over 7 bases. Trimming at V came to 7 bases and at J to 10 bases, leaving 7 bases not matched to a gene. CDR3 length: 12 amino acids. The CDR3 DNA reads TGTGCCAGCACCCGGGACAGAGGAACCATATATTTT. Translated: CASTRDRGTIYF.

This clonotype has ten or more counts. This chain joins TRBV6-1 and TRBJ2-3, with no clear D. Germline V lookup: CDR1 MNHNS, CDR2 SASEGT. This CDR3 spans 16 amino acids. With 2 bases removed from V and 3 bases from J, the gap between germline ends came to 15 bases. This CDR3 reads CASSERPSEVTDTQYF. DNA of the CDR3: TGTGCCAGCAGTGAACGCCCATCAGAAGTAACAGATACGCAGTATTTT.

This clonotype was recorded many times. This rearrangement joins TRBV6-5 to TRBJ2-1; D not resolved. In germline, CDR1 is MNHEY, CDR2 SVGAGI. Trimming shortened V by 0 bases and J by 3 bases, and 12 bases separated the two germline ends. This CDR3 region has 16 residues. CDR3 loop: CASSYSIQRLYNEQFF. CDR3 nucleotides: TGTGCCAGCAGTTACTCGATCCAGCGCCTCTACAATGAGCAGTTCTTC.

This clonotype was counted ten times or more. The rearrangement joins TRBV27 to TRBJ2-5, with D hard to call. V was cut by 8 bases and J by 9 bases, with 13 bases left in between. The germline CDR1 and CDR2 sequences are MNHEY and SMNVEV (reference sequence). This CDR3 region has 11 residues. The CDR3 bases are TGTGCCAGCGGGTCAGTTGGGGCCCAGTACTTC. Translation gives CASGSVGAQYF.

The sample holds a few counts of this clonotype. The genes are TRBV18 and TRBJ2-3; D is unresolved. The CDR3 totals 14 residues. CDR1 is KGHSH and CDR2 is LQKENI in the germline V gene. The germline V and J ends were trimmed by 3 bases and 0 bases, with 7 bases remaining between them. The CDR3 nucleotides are TGTGCCAGCTCACCCCTGTCCAGCACAGATACGCAGTATTTT. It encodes CASSPLSSTDTQYF. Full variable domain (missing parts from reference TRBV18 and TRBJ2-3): NAGVMQNPRHLVRRRGQEARLRCSPMKGHSHVYWYRQLPEEGLKFMVYLQKENIIDESGMPKERFSAEFPKEGPSILRIQQVVRGDSAAYFCASSPLSSTDTQYFGPGTRLTVL.

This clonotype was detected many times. CDR3 bases: TGTGCCAGCAGTGAAGGAACACTGGCCAGGATAGGGTACGAGCAGTACTTC. It is translated as CASSEGTLARIGYEQYF. The J gene is TRBJ2-7, the V gene TRBV6-1; no reliable D call. This CDR3 spans 17 amino acids. Trimming took off 1 base at V and 4 bases at J, with 20 bases between the two ends. From germline, CDR1 is MNHNS and CDR2 SASEGT.